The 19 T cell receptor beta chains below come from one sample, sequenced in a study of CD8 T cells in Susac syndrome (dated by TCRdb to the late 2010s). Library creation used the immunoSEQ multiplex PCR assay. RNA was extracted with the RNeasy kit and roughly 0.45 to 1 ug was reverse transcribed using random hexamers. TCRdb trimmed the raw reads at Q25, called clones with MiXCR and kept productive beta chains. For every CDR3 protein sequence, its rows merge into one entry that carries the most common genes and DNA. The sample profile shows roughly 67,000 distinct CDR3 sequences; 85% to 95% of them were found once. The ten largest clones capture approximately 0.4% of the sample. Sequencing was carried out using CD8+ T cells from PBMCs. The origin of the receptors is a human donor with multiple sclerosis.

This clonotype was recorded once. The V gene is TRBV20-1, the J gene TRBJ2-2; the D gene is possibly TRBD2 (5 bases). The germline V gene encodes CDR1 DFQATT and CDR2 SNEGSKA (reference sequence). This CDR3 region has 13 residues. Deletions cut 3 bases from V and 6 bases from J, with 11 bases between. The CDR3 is CSARDSHAGELFF. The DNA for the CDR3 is TGCAGTGCTAGGGACTCCCATGCCGGGGAGCTGTTTTTT.

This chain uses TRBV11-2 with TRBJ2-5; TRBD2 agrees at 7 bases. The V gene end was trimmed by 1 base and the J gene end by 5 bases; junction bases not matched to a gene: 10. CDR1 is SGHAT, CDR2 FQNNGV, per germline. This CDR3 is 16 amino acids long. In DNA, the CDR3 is TGTGCCAGCAGCTTAGTGGGGGGGAGGGCTCGCGAGACCCAGTACTTC. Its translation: CASSLVGGRARETQYF.

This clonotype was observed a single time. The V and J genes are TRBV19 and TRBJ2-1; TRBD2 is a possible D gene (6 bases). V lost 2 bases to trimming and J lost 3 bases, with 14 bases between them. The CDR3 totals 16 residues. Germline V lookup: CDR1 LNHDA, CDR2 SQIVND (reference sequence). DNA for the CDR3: TGTGCCAGTAGTATAACGGTCCAGCGGGTCTACAATGAGCAGTTCTTC. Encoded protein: CASSITVQRVYNEQFF.

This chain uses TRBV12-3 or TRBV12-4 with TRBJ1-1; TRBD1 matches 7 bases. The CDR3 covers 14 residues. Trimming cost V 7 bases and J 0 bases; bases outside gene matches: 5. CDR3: CASKRDSLNTEAFF. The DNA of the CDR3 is TGTGCCAGCAAAAGGGACAGCCTGAACACTGAAGCTTTCTTT.

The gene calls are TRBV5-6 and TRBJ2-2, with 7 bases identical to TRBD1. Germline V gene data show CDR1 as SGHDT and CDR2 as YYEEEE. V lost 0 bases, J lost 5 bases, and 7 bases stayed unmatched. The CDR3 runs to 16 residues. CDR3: CASSLEGGGRTGELFF. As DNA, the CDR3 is TGTGCCAGCAGCTTGGAAGGGGGCGGTCGAACCGGGGAGCTGTTTTTT.

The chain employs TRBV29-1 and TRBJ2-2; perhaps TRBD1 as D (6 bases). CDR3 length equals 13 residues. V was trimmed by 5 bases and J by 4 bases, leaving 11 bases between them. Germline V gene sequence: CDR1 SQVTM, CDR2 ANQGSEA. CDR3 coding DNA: TGCAGCGTTCCGGACAGAGGCACCGGGGAGCTGTTTTTT. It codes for CSVPDRGTGELFF.

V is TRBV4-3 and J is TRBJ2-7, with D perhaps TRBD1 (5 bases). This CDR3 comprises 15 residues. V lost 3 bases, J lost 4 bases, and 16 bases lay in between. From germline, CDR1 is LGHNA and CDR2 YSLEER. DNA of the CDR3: TGCGCCAGCAGCCAGGGCAGGGCTATTCTTTACGAGCAGTACTTC. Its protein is CASSQGRAILYEQYF.

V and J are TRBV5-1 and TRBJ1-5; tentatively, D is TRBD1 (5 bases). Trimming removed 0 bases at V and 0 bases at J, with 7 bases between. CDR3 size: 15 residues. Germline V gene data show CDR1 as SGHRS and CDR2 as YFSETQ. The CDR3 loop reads CASSLEGVSNQPQHF. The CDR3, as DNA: TGCGCCAGCAGCTTGGAAGGGGTTAGCAATCAGCCCCAGCATTTT.

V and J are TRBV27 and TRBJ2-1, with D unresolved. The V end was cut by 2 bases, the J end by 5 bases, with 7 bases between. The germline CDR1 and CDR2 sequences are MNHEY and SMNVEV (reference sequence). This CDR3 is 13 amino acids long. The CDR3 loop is CASSLRLDNEQFF. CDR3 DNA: TGTGCCAGCAGTTTACGTCTGGACAATGAGCAGTTCTTC.

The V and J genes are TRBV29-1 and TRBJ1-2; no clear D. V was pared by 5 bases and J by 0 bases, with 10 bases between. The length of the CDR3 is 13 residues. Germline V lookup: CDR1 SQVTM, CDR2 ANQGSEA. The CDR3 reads CSVSAATNYGYTF. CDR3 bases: TGCAGCGTTTCCGCGGCGACTAACTATGGCTACACCTTC.

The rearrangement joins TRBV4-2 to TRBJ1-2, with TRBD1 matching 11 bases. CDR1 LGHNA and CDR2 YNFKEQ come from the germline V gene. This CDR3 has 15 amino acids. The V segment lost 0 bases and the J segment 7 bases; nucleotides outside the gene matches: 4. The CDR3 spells CASSQDGTGGFGYTF. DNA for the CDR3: TGTGCCAGCAGCCAAGATGGGACAGGGGGATTTGGCTACACCTTC.

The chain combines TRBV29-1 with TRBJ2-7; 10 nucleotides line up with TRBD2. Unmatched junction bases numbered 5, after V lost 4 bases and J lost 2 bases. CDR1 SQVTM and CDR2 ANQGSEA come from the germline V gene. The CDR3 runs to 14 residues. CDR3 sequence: CSVVPSGSPYEQYF. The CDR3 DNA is TGCAGCGTTGTACCTAGCGGGAGCCCCTACGAGCAGTACTTC.

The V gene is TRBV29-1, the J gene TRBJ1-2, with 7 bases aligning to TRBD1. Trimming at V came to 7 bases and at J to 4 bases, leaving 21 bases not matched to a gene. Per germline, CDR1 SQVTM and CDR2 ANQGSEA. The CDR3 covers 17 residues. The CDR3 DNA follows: TGCAGCGCCTCCCCTTCCACGACAGGGTCGGCAGGCTATGGCTACACCTTC. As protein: CSASPSTTGSAGYGYTF.

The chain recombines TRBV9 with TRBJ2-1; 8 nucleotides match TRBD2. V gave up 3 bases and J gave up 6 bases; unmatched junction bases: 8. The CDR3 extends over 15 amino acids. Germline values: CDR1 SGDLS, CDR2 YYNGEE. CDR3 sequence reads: CASSAYGAGGNEQFF. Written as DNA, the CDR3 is TGTGCCAGCAGCGCCTATGGGGCGGGGGGCAATGAGCAGTTCTTC. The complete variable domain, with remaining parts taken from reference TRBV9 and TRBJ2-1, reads DSGVTQTPKHLITATGQRVTLRCSPRSGDLSVYWYQQSLDQGLQFLIQYYNGEERAKGNILERFSAQQFPDLHSELNLSSLELGDSALYFCASSAYGAGGNEQFFGPGTRLTVL.

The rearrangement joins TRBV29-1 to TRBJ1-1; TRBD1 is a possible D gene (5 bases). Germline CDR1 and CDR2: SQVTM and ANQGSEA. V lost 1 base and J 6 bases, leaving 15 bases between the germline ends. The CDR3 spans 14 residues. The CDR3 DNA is TGCAGCGTTGAAGTTAGAGGGGTTGGATCTGAAGCTTTCTTT. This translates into CSVEVRGVGSEAFF.

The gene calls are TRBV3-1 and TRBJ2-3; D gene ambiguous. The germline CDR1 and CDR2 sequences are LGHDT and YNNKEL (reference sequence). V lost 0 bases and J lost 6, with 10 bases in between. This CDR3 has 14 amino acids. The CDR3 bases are TGTGCCAGCAGCCAAGACGCCTGGGCGGATACGCAGTATTTT. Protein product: CASSQDAWADTQYF.

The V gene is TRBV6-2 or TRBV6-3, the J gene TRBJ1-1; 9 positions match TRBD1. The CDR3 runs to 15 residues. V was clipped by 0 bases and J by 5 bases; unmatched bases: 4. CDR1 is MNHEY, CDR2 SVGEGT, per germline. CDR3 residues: CASSYSGQGRTEAFF. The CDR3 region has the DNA TGTGCCAGCAGTTACTCGGGACAGGGAAGGACTGAAGCTTTCTTT.

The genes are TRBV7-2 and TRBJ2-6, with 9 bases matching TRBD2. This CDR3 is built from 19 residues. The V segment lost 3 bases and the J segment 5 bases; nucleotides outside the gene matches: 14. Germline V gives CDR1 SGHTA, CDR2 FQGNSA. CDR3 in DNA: TGTGCCAGCAGCTTGGACGGAAGCGGGGGGACCAGGTGGGCCAACGTCCTGACTTTC. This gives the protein CASSLDGSGGTRWANVLTF.

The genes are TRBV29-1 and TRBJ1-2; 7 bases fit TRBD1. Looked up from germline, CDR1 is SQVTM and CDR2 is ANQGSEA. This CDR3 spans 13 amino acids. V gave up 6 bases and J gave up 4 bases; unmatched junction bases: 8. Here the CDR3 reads CSVGQEGPYGYTF. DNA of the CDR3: TGCAGCGTAGGACAGGAAGGACCCTATGGCTACACCTTC.